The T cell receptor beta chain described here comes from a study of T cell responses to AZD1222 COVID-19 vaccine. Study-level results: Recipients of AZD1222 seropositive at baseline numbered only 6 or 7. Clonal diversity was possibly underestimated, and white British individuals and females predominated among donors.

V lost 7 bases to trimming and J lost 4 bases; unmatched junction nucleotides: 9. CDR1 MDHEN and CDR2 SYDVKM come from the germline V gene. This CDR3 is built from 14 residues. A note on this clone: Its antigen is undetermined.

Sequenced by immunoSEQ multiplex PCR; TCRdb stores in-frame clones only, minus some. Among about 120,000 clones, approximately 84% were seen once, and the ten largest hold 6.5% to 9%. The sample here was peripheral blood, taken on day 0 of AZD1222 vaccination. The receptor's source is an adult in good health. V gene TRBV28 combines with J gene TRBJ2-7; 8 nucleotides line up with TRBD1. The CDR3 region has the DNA TGTGCCAGCACCAGCGACAGGGGTAGATACGAGCAGTACTTC. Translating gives CASTSDRGRYEQYF.